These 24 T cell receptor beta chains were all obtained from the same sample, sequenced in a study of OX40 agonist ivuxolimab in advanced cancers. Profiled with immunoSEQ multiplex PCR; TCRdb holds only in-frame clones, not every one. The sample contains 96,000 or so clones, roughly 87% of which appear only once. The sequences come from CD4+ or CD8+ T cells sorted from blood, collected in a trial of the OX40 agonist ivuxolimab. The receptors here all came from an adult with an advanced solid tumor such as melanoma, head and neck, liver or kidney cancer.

CDR3: CAISESGTGSDYNEQFF. Written as DNA, the CDR3 is TGTGCCATCAGTGAGTCAGGGACAGGGAGCGATTACAATGAGCAGTTCTTC. The chain combines TRBV10-3 with TRBJ2-1; TRBD1 matches 9 bases. Germline V CDR1 and CDR2: ENHRY, SYGVKD. The CDR3 sequence is 17 residues long. The trim removed 0 bases at V and 4 bases at J, leaving 7 bases unmatched.

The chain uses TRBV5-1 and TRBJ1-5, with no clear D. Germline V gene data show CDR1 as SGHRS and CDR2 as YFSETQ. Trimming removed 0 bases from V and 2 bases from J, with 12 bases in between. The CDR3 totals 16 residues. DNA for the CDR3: TGCGCCAGCAGCTTGGGGGTGGTCGGTGGCAATCAGCCCCAGCATTTT. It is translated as CASSLGVVGGNQPQHF.

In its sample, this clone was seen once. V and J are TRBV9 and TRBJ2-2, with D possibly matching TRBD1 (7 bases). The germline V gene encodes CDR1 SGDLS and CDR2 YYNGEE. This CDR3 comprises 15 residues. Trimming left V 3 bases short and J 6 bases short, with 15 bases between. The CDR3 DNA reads TGTGCCAGCAGCGACCTCCGGGGGACAGCCGGGGAGCTGTTTTTT. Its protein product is CASSDLRGTAGELFF.

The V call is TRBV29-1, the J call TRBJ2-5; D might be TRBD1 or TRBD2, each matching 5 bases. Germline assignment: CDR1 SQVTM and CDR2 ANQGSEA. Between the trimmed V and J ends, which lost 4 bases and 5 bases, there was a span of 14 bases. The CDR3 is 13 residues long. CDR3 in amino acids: CSVVGVLGETQYF. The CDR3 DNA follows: TGCAGCGTTGTGGGGGTACTTGGCGAGACCCAGTACTTC.

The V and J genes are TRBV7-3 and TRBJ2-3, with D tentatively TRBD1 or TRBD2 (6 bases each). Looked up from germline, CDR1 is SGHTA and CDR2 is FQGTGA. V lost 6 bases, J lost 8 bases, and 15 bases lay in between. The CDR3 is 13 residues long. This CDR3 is CASSFIEGGTQYF. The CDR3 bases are TGTGCCAGCAGTTTTATAGAGGGGGGTACGCAGTATTTT. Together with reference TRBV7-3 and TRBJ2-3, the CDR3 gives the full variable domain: GAGVSQTPSNKVTEKGKYVELRCDPISGHTALYWYRQSLGQGPEFLIYFQGTGAADDSGLPNDRFFAVRPEGSVSTLKIQRTERGDSAVYLCASSFIEGGTQYFGPGTRLTVL.

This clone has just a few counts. CDR3 nucleotides: TGTGCCAGCAGCTTCCGGCGGGGAACTGCTGGCTACACCTTC. Translating gives CASSFRRGTAGYTF. The gene calls are TRBV11-3 and TRBJ1-2; D is unclear. Trimming shortened V by 3 bases and J by 7 bases, and 15 bases separated the two germline ends. CDR3 size: 14 residues. The V gene's germline CDR1 is SGHNT and CDR2 YENEEA.

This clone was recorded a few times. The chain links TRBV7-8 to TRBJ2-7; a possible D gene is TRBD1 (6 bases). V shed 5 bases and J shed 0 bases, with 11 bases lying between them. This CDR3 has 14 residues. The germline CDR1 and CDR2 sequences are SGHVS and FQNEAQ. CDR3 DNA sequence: TGTGCCAGCAGCATCGACAGGTTCTCCTACGAGCAGTACTTC. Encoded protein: CASSIDRFSYEQYF.

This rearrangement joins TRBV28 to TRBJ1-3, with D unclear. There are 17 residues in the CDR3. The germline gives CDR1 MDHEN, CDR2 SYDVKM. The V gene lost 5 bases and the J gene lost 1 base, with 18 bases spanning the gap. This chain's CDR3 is CASSNPGVRRSGNTIYF. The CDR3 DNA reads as TGTGCCAGCAGTAATCCTGGGGTGAGGCGATCTGGAAACACCATATATTTT.

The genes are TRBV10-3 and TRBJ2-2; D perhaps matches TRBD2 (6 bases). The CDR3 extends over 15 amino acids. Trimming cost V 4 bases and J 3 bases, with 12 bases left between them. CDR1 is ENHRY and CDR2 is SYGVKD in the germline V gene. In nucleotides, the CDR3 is TGTGCCATCAGTGTTCGGCTAGCGCACACCGGGGAGCTGTTTTTT. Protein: CAISVRLAHTGELFF.

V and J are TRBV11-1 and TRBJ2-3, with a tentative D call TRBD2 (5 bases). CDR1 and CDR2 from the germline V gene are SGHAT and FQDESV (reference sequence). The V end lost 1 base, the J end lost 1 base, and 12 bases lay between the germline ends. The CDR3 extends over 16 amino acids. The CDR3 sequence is CASSLERAARTDTQYF. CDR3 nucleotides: TGTGCCAGCAGCTTAGAGAGGGCAGCCCGCACAGATACGCAGTATTTT.

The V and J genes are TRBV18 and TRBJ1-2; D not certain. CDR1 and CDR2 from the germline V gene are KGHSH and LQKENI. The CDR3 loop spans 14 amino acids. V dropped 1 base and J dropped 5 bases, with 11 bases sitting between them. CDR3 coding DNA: TGTGCCAGCTCACCACAATCGGGTGAATATGGCTACACCTTC. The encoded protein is CASSPQSGEYGYTF.

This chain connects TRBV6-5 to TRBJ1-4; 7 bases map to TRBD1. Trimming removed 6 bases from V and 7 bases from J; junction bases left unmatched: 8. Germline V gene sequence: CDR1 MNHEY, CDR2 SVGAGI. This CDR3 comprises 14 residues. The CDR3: CASRQGTMGEKLFF. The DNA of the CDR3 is TGTGCCAGCAGACAGGGGACGATGGGTGAAAAACTGTTTTTT.

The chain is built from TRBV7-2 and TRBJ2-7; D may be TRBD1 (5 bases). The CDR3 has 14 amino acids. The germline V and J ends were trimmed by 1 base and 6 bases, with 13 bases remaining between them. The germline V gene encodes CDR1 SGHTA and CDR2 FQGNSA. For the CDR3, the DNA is TGTGCCAGCAGCTTAGTCGTGCAGGGTGGCGAGCAGTACTTC. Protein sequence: CASSLVVQGGEQYF.

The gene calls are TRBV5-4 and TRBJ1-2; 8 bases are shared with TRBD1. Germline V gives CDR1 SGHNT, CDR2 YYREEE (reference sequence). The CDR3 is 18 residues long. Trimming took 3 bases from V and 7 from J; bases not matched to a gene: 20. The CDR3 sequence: CASSSLRMSRGPVGGYTF. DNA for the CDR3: TGTGCCAGCAGCTCTTTAAGAATGAGCAGGGGGCCGGTCGGTGGCTACACCTTC.

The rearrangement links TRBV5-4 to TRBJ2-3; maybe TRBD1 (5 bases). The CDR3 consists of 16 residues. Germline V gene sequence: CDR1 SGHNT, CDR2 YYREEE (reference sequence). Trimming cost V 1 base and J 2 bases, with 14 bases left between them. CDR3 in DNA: TGTGCCAGCAGCTTGTATCGTGTAGGGGCCACAGATACGCAGTATTTT. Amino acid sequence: CASSLYRVGATDTQYF.

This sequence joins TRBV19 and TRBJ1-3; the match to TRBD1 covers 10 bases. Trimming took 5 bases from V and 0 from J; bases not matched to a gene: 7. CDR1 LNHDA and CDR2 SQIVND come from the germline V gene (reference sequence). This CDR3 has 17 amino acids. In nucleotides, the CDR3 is TGTGCCAGTAGTCCCCGACAGGGGGCCAGCTCTGGAAACACCATATATTTT. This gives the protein CASSPRQGASSGNTIYF.

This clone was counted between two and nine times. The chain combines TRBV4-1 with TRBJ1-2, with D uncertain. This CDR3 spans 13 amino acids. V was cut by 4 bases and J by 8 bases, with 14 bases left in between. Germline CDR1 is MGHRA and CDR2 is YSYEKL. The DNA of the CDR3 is TGCGCCAGCAGCCCCTCGGTCCTGCGAGGCTACACCTTC. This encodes CASSPSVLRGYTF.

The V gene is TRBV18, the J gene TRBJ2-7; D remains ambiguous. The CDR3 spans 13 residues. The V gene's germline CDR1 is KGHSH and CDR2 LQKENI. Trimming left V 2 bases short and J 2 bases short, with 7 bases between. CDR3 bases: TGTGCCAGCTCACCAAATCGAGCCTACGAGCAGTACTTC. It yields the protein CASSPNRAYEQYF.

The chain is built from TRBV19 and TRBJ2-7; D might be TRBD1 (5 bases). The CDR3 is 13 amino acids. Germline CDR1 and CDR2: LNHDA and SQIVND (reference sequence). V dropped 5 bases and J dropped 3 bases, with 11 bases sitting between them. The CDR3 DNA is TGTGCCAGTAGTCTATATCAGGGCTACGAGCAGTACTTC. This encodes CASSLYQGYEQYF.

CDR3 in DNA: TGTGCCAGCAGTTACTCTCGGGCTCCGGAGACCCAGTACTTC. Its translation is CASSYSRAPETQYF. This sequence joins TRBV6-5 and TRBJ2-5, with no clear D. CDR1 is MNHEY and CDR2 is SVGAGI in the germline V gene. The CDR3 spans 14 residues. V was shortened by 0 bases and J by 5 bases, with 10 bases between the two germline ends.

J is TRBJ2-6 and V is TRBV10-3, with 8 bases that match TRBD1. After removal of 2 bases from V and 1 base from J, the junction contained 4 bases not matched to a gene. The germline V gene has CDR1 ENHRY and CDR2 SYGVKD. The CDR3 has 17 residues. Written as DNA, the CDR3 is TGTGCCATCAGTGAGAGGACAGGGTCTTCTGGGGCCAACGTCCTGACTTTC. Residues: CAISERTGSSGANVLTF.

The CDR3 sequence: CASGDPGHPQETQYF. CDR3 nucleotides: TGTGCCAGTGGAGACCCAGGACACCCGCAAGAGACCCAGTACTTC. The chain links TRBV19 to TRBJ2-5, with D perhaps matching TRBD1 (5 bases). The germline V and J ends were trimmed by 8 bases and 2 bases, with 18 bases remaining between them. The CDR3 totals 15 residues. The germline V gene encodes CDR1 LNHDA and CDR2 SQIVND (reference sequence).

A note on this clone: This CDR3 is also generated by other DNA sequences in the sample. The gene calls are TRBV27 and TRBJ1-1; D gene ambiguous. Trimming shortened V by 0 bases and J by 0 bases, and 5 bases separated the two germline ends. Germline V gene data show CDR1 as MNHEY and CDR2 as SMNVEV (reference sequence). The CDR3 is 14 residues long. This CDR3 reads CASSLSRVNTEAFF. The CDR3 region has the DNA TGTGCCAGCAGTTTATCCCGAGTGAACACTGAAGCTTTCTTT.

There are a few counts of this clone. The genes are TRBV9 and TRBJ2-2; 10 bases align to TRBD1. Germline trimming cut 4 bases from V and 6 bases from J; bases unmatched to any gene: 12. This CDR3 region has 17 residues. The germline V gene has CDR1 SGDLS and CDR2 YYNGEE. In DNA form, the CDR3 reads TGTGCCAGCAGCCGGAAAACTGGTGGGACAGGGGCCGGGGAGCTGTTTTTT. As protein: CASSRKTGGTGAGELFF.